This TCR beta chain was identified during a study of blood T cell repertoires in COVID-19 (dated by TCRdb to 2020 to 2021). In terms of the full investigation: Samples from collaborators originated in the United States, Italy and Spain and spanned both the acute and convalescent phases of COVID-19. The prospective study material was composed of cDNA or gDNA derived from T cells, B-cell-depleted T cells, or PBMCs. The dataset comprised deeply sampled blood TCRbeta repertoires from subjects exposed to, actively infected with, or recovered from COVID-19. A freely available public database, intended as a resource for researchers studying the immune response to SARS-CoV-2, is where the repertoires were released. Samples were obtained from the ongoing ImmuneRACE study (first 160 participants) and from approximately 1,200 subjects provided by 6 global collaborators. Nearly every sample came with metadata listing a de-identified subject ID, COVID-19 status, age in years and sex. HLA class I and class II types, where available, came from metadata supplied by the sample provider rather than from assay-based typing. Broad study findings and their caveats: Clinical and demographic metadata were provided uncurated, with the amount varying by source and participant.

TCRbeta CDR3 regions were amplified from genomic DNA by means of the immunoSEQ Assay, a bias-controlled multiplex PCR. The study's processing was this. The number of nucleated cells in each sample was estimated from the amplification of reference gene primers within the assay. Sequence reads were collapsed and filtered to measure the absolute abundance of every unique TCRbeta CDR3 rearrangement. For each sample, productive Simpson clonality was calculated as the square root of Simpson's diversity index over productive rearrangements. In its TCRdb copy, this immuneACCESS table keeps in-frame sequences only and misses some clones. Where compared with another copy, unresolved V genes explain less than half of these, and the others have no known cause. That table supplies the V and J calls and clone size; D and trimming were determined from the DNA. The sample table contains approximately 150,000 clones; only one count was recorded for 84% of them. Around 3.7% of the sample lies in the top ten.

Participants in the prospective study were enrolled through a virtual design, were aged roughly 18 to 100 years, and lived in 20 to 30 United States geographic areas. Cohort assignment in the prospective study relied on participant-reported clinical history from a screening survey and a study questionnaire. Mobile phlebotomists in the prospective study collected whole blood, serum and a nasopharyngeal or oropharyngeal swab from every participant. Participants in the prospective study had the option to provide additional blood draws and questionnaires over a 2-month period. Blood samples from the prospective study were shipped frozen or at room temperature prior to DNA extraction. Note on this clone: Its antigen target is currently unknown. No much larger clonotype is one base removed from it; base qualities were not supplied.

Unmatched junction bases come to 5, with V trimmed by 6 bases and J by 3 bases. The CDR1 and CDR2 encoded by the germline V gene are SGHAT and FQNNGV. The CDR3 measures 14 amino acids from cysteine to phenylalanine. Of the read, only the CDR3 DNA is kept; its 42 bases are in frame from base 1. Input material: PBMCs or T cells enriched from blood (not recorded which). The sequence was collected from a woman aged 45-60 years with acute COVID-19. Recombination linked TRBV11-2 to TRBJ2-7, and TRBD1 matches 10 of the central bases. The CDR3 region reads CASRPGTGDYEQYF. Here is the DNA: TGTGCCAGCAGGCCCGGGACAGGGGACTACGAGCAGTACTTC.